One and the same sample provided the 9 T cell receptor beta chains below, sequenced in a study of CD8 T cells in Susac syndrome. When the RNA was reverse transcribed, random hexamers were used with an input of about 0.5 to 1 ug. TCRdb called the immunoSEQ multiplex PCR reads again in MiXCR, with one record for every CDR3 protein. The sample has about 300,000 distinct CDR3 sequences, approximately 85% seen once. The sequenced material came from CD8+ T cells from PBMCs. These receptors came from a human donor with multiple sclerosis.

The chain has TRBV4-3 and TRBJ2-7; 7 nucleotides agree with TRBD2. This CDR3 is 14 amino acids long. The germline gives CDR1 LGHNA, CDR2 YSLEER. The J segment lost 4 bases and the V segment lost 5 bases, leaving 8 bases of the junction unmatched. CDR3 coding DNA: TGCGCCAGCAGCGCAGCCGGGGGAGGGTACGAGCAGTACTTC. This gives the protein CASSAAGGGYEQYF.

The V and J genes are TRBV11-3 and TRBJ2-2; perhaps TRBD2 as D (5 bases). The germline CDR1 and CDR2 sequences are SGHNT and YENEEA. There are 15 residues in the CDR3. Trimming took 5 bases from V and 5 from J, leaving 15 bases between them. In nucleotides, the CDR3 is TGTGCCAGCAGCCCCCGGGATGGTTGGACCGGGGAGCTGTTTTTT. Protein sequence: CASSPRDGWTGELFF.

J is TRBJ2-2 and V is TRBV28; no clear D gene. Germline CDR1 reads MDHEN; CDR2 reads SYDVKM. The length of the CDR3 is 19 residues. V lost 0 bases and J 0 bases, leaving 17 bases between the germline ends. In DNA, the CDR3 is TGTGCCAGCAGTTTATGGCAGGAGACTCCCCCCTCGAACACCGGGGAGCTGTTTTTT. Translating gives CASSLWQETPPSNTGELFF.

V and J are TRBV20-1 and TRBJ2-3, with 9 bases lining up with TRBD2. This CDR3 has 16 residues. V gave up 0 bases and J gave up 3 bases; unmatched junction bases: 7. Germline loops: CDR1 DFQATT, CDR2 SNEGSKA (reference sequence). CDR3 in amino acids: CSARDWGLAGTDTQYF. Written as DNA, the CDR3 is TGCAGTGCTAGAGATTGGGGGCTAGCGGGGACAGATACGCAGTATTTT.

This sequence joins TRBV5-6 and TRBJ1-3, with a weak D call TRBD1 (5 bases). The CDR3 has 17 residues. With 4 bases removed from V and 0 bases from J, the gap between germline ends came to 17 bases. CDR1 SGHDT and CDR2 YYEEEE come from the germline V gene. CDR3 protein: CASSMETASISGNTIYF. In nucleotides, the CDR3 is TGTGCCAGCAGCATGGAGACAGCTTCTATCTCTGGAAACACCATATATTTT.

The CDR3 is CASSNNLGLAGVGNEQFF. In nucleotides, the CDR3 is TGTGCCAGCAGCAATAACCTCGGTCTAGCGGGAGTGGGCAATGAGCAGTTCTTC. J is TRBJ2-1 and V is TRBV7-9, with 10 bases that match TRBD2. This CDR3 has 18 amino acids. V was clipped by 5 bases and J by 6 bases; unmatched bases: 16. Germline V CDR1 and CDR2: SEHNR, FQNEAQ (reference sequence). The variable domain in full, with the rest retrieved from reference TRBV7-9 and TRBJ2-1, is DTGVSQNPRHKITKRGQNVTFRCDPISEHNRLYWYRQTLGQGPEFLTYFQNEAQLEKSRLLSDRFSAERPKGSFSTLEIQRTEQGDSAMYLCASSNNLGLAGVGNEQFFGPGTRLTVL.

There are a few counts of this clonotype. The chain has TRBV6-2 or TRBV6-3 and TRBJ2-7; 10 bases align to TRBD2. Germline CDR1 is MNHEY and CDR2 is SVGEGT. V shed 2 bases, J shed 6 bases, and the junction held 13 bases outside the gene matches. There are 17 residues in the CDR3. CDR3 in amino acids: CASSYLLISGRNSEQYF. The CDR3 region has the DNA TGTGCCAGCAGTTACCTATTAATTAGCGGGAGGAATTCCGAGCAGTACTTC.

This clonotype was seen more than once but under ten times. V gene TRBV10-3 combines with J gene TRBJ2-7; D is uncertain. The germline V gene encodes CDR1 ENHRY and CDR2 SYGVKD. Between the trimmed V and J ends, which lost 0 bases and 2 bases, there was a span of 2 bases. This CDR3 comprises 12 residues. As DNA, the CDR3 is TGTGCCATCAGTGAGTCGGCCTACGAGCAGTACTTC. Translation gives CAISESAYEQYF.

This clonotype occurred a few times. This chain uses TRBV7-9 with TRBJ2-1; the match to TRBD2 covers 11 bases. CDR1 SEHNR and CDR2 FQNEAQ come from the germline V gene (reference sequence). CDR3 size: 18 residues. V was pared by 3 bases and J by 6 bases, with 13 bases of the junction left unmatched. This chain's CDR3 is CASSFPLAGGPLVNEQFF. In DNA, the CDR3 is TGTGCCAGCAGCTTCCCTTTAGCGGGAGGGCCGTTGGTCAATGAGCAGTTCTTC.